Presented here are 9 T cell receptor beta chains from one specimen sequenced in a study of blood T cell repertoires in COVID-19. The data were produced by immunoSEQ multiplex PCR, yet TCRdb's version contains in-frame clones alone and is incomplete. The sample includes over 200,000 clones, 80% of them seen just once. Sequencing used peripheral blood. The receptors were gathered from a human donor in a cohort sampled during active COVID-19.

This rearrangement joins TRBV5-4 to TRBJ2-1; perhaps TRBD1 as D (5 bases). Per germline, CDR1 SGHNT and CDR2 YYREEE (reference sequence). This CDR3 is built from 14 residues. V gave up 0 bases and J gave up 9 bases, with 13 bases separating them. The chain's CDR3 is CASSLAPWGGEQFF. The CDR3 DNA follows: TGTGCCAGCAGCTTGGCCCCCTGGGGCGGTGAGCAGTTCTTC.

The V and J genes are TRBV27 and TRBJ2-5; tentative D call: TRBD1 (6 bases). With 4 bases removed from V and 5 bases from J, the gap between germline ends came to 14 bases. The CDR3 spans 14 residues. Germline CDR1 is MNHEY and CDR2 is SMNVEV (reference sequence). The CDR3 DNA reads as TGTGCCAGCAGTTCACAGGGTTTGTTGGAGACCCAGTACTTC. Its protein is CASSSQGLLETQYF.

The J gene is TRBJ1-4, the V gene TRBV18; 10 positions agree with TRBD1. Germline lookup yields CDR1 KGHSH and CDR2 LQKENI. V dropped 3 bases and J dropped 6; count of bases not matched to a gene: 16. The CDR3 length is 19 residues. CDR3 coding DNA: TGTGCCAGCTCACCCGGGACAGGGGTTTTTCGGGTTAAGGATGAAAAACTGTTTTTT. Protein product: CASSPGTGVFRVKDEKLFF.

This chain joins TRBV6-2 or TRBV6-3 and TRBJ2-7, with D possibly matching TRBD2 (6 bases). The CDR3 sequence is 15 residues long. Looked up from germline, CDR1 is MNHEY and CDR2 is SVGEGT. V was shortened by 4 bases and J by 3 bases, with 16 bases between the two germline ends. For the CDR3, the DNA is TGTGCCAGCAGTTGGAGGGGTGGGGGAGGCTACGAGCAGTACTTC. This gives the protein CASSWRGGGGYEQYF.

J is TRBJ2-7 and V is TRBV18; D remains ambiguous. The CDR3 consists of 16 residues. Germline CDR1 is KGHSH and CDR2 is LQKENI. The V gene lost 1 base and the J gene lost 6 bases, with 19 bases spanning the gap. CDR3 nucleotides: TGTGCCAGCTCACCACTCCCGACTGGATACTCTTTCGAGCAGTACTTC. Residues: CASSPLPTGYSFEQYF.

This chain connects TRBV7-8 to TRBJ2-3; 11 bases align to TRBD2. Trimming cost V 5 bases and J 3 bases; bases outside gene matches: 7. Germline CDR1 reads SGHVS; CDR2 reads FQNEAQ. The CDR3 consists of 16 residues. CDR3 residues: CASSPRLAGSTDTQYF. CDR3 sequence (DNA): TGTGCCAGCAGCCCAAGACTAGCGGGGTCGACAGATACGCAGTATTTT.

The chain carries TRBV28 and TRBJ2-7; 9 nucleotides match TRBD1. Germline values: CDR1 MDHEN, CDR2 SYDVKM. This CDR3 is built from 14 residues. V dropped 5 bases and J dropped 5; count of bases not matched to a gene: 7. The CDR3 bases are TGTGCCAGCAGTCCACAGGGGGCTCGGAACGAGCAGTACTTC. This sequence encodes CASSPQGARNEQYF.

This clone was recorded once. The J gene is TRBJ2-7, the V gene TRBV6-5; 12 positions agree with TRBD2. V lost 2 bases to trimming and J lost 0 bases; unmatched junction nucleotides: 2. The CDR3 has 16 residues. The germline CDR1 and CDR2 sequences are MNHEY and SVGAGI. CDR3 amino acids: CASSYGTSGPSYEQYF. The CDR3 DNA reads TGTGCCAGCAGTTACGGGACTAGCGGGCCCTCCTACGAGCAGTACTTC.

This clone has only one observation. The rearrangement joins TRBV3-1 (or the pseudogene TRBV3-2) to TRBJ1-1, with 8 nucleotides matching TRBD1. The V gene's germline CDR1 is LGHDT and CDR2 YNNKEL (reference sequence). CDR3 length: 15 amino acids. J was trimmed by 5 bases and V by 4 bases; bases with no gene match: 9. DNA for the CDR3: TGTGCCAGCAGCCCCGCACAGGGGGTGAGGACTGAAGCTTTCTTT. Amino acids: CASSPAQGVRTEAFF.